The clone carrying this T cell receptor (beta chain) was observed a single time. The CDR3 loop spans 13 amino acids. V was pared by 3 bases and J by 13 bases, with 5 bases of the junction left unmatched. From germline, CDR1 is PRHDT and CDR2 FYEKMQ (reference sequence). The entry originates in a study of CD8 T cells in Susac syndrome. When the RNA was reverse transcribed, random hexamers were used with an input of 0.5 to 1 ug. Amplification of the TCR beta CDR3 was carried out by immunoSEQ multiplex PCR, which spanned a total of 54 Vbeta and 13 Jbeta segments. TCRdb passed the immunoSEQ multiplex PCR reads through MiXCR, listing each CDR3 protein once. The sample carries approximately 200,000 distinct CDR3 sequences, about 93% recorded once. FACS was used to enrich TEMRA cells, whereas the CD8+ and CD4+ T cells were obtained by negative isolation.

Material: CD8+ T cells from PBMCs. The chain links TRBV13 to TRBJ1-6; 8 bases align to TRBD1. The clonotype comes from a human donor with multiple sclerosis. The CDR3 here is CASSFSGGSPLHF. The CDR3 bases are TGTGCCAGCAGCTTCTCAGGGGGCTCCCCCCTCCACTTT.